Below are 9 T cell receptor beta chains sequenced from a single sample in a study of control samples from healthy donors and cancer patients. Profiled with immunoSEQ multiplex PCR; TCRdb holds only in-frame clones, not every one. The sample has about 160,000 clones, roughly 90% seen once. Sequenced material: blood. Receptors originate from a man aged 25-45 years in good health.

This clone was picked up a small number of times. The rearrangement links TRBV7-9 to TRBJ2-7; D remains unclear. Trimming shortened V by 2 bases and J by 2 bases, and 4 bases separated the two germline ends. The CDR3 length is 12 residues. The germline CDR1 and CDR2 sequences are SEHNR and FQNEAQ (reference sequence). CDR3 DNA: TGTGCCAGCAGCTTATTCACCTACGAGCAGTACTTC. Its protein is CASSLFTYEQYF. Variable domain in full (rest from reference TRBV7-9 and TRBJ2-7): DTGVSQNPRHKITKRGQNVTFRCDPISEHNRLYWYRQTLGQGPEFLTYFQNEAQLEKSRLLSDRFSAERPKGSFSTLEIQRTEQGDSAMYLCASSLFTYEQYFGPGTRLTVT.

The chain is built from TRBV12-3 or TRBV12-4 and TRBJ1-5, with D possibly TRBD1 on 5 matching bases. This CDR3 region has 13 residues. The germline V and J ends were trimmed by 7 bases and 5 bases, with 12 bases remaining between them. The chain's CDR3 is CASTRDLYQPQHF. Written as DNA, the CDR3 is TGTGCCAGCACCCGGGACCTATATCAGCCCCAGCATTTT.

The chain employs TRBV27 and TRBJ2-3; D unclear. This CDR3 is built from 13 residues. CDR1 and CDR2 (germline): MNHEY, SMNVEV (reference sequence). Trimming pared 10 bases from V and 4 bases from J, leaving 15 bases between. CDR3 residues: CATGPPGSDTQYF. The CDR3 bases are TGTGCCACCGGCCCCCCAGGCTCAGATACGCAGTATTTT.

This rearrangement joins TRBV7-2 to TRBJ1-4; D may be TRBD1 (6 bases). From germline, CDR1 is SGHTA and CDR2 FQGNSA. The CDR3 totals 16 residues. Trimming stripped 5 bases from V and 8 bases from J, with 21 bases between. The CDR3, as DNA: TGTGCCAGCAGCGCTGGGGGGGCAGGCCAGGGGGAAAAACTGTTTTTT. Its translation is CASSAGGAGQGEKLFF. The full variable domain, rest sourced from reference TRBV7-2 and TRBJ1-4, is GAGVSQSPSNKVTEKGKDVELRCDPISGHTALYWYRQSLGQGLEFLIYFQGNSAPDKSGLPSDRFSAERTGGSVSTLTIQRTQQEDSAVYLCASSAGGAGQGEKLFFGSGTQLSVL.

The chain joins TRBV5-6 to TRBJ2-1; 7 bases line up with TRBD2. Germline V gene sequence: CDR1 SGHDT, CDR2 YYEEEE. V shed 4 bases, J shed 8 bases, and the junction held 12 bases outside the gene matches. The CDR3 totals 15 residues. This CDR3 is CASSLPGGRRDEQFF. The DNA for the CDR3 is TGTGCCAGCAGCCTTCCAGGCGGGAGACGGGATGAGCAGTTCTTC.

The V and J genes are TRBV9 and TRBJ2-7, with D perhaps TRBD2 (5 bases). Germline V lookup: CDR1 SGDLS, CDR2 YYNGEE. This CDR3 spans 11 amino acids. Deletions cut 4 bases from V and 9 bases from J, with 11 bases between. The chain's CDR3 is CASSSGGPQYF. CDR3 nucleotides: TGTGCCAGCAGCTCCGGAGGTCCGCAGTACTTC.

The chain recombines TRBV20-1 with TRBJ2-1; D gene unclear. CDR3 length: 11 residues. V was shortened by 6 bases and J by 9 bases, with 12 bases between the two germline ends. Looked up from germline, CDR1 is DFQATT and CDR2 is SNEGSKA (reference sequence). The CDR3 region is CSADGRIEQFF. CDR3 sequence (DNA): TGCAGTGCAGATGGACGGATTGAGCAGTTCTTC.

The chain is built from TRBV24-1 and TRBJ2-5, with a tentative D call TRBD1 (6 bases). The CDR3 extends over 15 amino acids. V lost 0 bases, J lost 3 bases, and 10 bases lay in between. CDR1 and CDR2 from the germline V gene are KGHDR and SFDVKD. The CDR3 DNA reads TGTGCCACCAGTGATTTGCGCAGGGGAGAAGAGACCCAGTACTTC. Protein: CATSDLRRGEETQYF.

The chain couples TRBV5-6 to TRBJ1-1; D remains ambiguous. The CDR3 loop spans 15 amino acids. The V end lost 0 bases, the J end lost 5 bases, and 14 bases lay between the germline ends. Germline CDR1 is SGHDT and CDR2 is YYEEEE. CDR3 sequence: CASSLAKAGRTEAFF. DNA of the CDR3: TGTGCCAGCAGCTTGGCCAAGGCCGGCAGAACTGAAGCTTTCTTT.